What follows are 16 T cell receptor beta chains derived from one specimen sequenced in a study of Ad26.COV2.S vaccination and SARS-CoV-2 variants (dated by TCRdb to about 2021). The library was made by the immunoSEQ multiplex PCR assay. TCRdb limited this immuneACCESS table to in-frame rearrangements with V and J called. A share of clones is missing; checked studies link under half to unresolved V genes, and the rest is unexplained. Counted in this sample were around 370,000 clones; around 84% of them appeared once. Together, the top ten hold 2.5% to 3.5% of the sample. The label giving this sample's treatment or condition can be read as: roughly 19 received Ad26.COV2.S at low or high dose, single or two shots; about 5 received placebo; per-sample allocation not given. Repertoires of vaccine and placebo recipients were sequenced from samples taken on day 63 after the first injection. The specimen was peripheral blood, collected in a trial of Ad26.COV2.S vaccine versus placebo. The receptor source for this set is a person aged 18-60 years who received the Ad26.COV2.S COVID-19 vaccine or a placebo.

This clone was picked up a small number of times. This sample includes further DNA sequences coding for the same CDR3. The genes are TRBV4-1 and TRBJ1-5; TRBD1 is a possible D gene (5 bases). The ends were cut back, 0 bases at V and 6 bases at J, with 12 bases in the middle. The CDR3 is 15 residues long. The germline CDR1 and CDR2 sequences are MGHRA and YSYEKL. This chain's CDR3 is CASSQDSGAGQPQHF. The CDR3 DNA reads as TGCGCCAGCAGCCAAGATTCTGGGGCAGGTCAGCCCCAGCATTTT.

The chain recombines TRBV9 with TRBJ2-5; 10 nucleotides agree with TRBD2. The junction had 13 bases not matched to a gene; V was cut back by 3 bases and J by 5 bases. Germline V lookup: CDR1 SGDLS, CDR2 YYNGEE. The CDR3 runs to 17 residues. DNA for the CDR3: TGTGCCAGCAGCGCCACCGGGACTAGCGCTTTGGGGGAGACCCAGTACTTC. This translates into CASSATGTSALGETQYF.

The chain links TRBV19 to TRBJ1-5, with D unclear. The germline CDR1 and CDR2 sequences are LNHDA and SQIVND (reference sequence). This CDR3 comprises 13 residues. V shed 3 bases and J shed 4 bases, with 7 bases lying between them. The CDR3 DNA reads as TGTGCCAGTAGTATGGCGGTAAATCAGCCCCAGCATTTT. It codes for CASSMAVNQPQHF.

The CDR3 loop reads CASSGRASYNEQFF. CDR3 coding DNA: TGTGCCAGTTCGGGGCGGGCGTCCTACAATGAGCAGTTCTTC. The rearrangement uses TRBV19 and TRBJ2-1, with D tentatively TRBD1 or TRBD2 (5 bases each). The CDR3 spans 14 residues. Trimming left V 8 bases short and J 1 base short, with 12 bases between. Germline loops: CDR1 LNHDA, CDR2 SQIVND (reference sequence). Looking up the rest from reference TRBV19 and TRBJ2-1 gives the full variable domain: DGGITQSPKYLFRKEGQNVTLSCEQNLNHDAMYWYRQDPGQGLRLIYYSQIVNDFQKGDIAEGYSVSREKKESFPLTVTSAQKNPTAFYLCASSGRASYNEQFFGPGTRLTVL.

J is TRBJ2-3 and V is TRBV29-1; no firm D call. Germline V CDR1 and CDR2: SQVTM, ANQGSEA. The CDR3 length is 14 residues. Deletions cut 7 bases from V and 2 bases from J, with 16 bases between. CDR3 DNA: TGCAGCGCCATGGTTCCTCACATCACAGATACGCAGTATTTT. Its protein is CSAMVPHITDTQYF.

The rearrangement uses TRBV14 and TRBJ2-3, with 8 bases identical to TRBD2. The CDR3 is made up of 14 amino acids. V shed 1 base and J 7 bases; nucleotides not matched to a gene: 4. Germline V CDR1 and CDR2: SGHDN, FVKESK. CDR3 amino acids: CASSQAAGGNTQYF. DNA of the CDR3: TGTGCCAGCAGCCAAGCTGCGGGAGGAAATACGCAGTATTTT.

The chain employs TRBV28 and TRBJ2-5, with TRBD2 matching over 8 bases. Germline V lookup: CDR1 MDHEN, CDR2 SYDVKM. The ends lost 2 bases at V and 2 bases at J; junction bases unmatched: 10. The CDR3 spans 17 residues. The DNA of the CDR3 is TGTGCCAGCAGTTTACTCATATTGAGCGGGGGACAAGAGACCCAGTACTTC. It encodes CASSLLILSGGQETQYF.

On this clone: Other DNA sequences of this sample code for an identical CDR3. The gene calls are TRBV11-3 and TRBJ2-1; D may be TRBD2 (5 bases). V was trimmed by 6 bases and J by 3 bases, leaving 9 bases between them. Germline V CDR1 and CDR2: SGHNT, YENEEA. The CDR3 loop spans 13 amino acids. The CDR3 coding sequence is TGTGCCAGCAGTCTAAGCGGCTACAATGAGCAGTTCTTC. It translates to CASSLSGYNEQFF.

This sequence joins TRBV21-1 and TRBJ2-5; the table calls TRBD1, which could not be checked here. TRBV21-1 is termed a pseudogene. This CDR3 contains 14 residues. The CDR3 DNA reads TGTGCCAGCAGCTACCTACAGGGAGAGGAGACCCAGTACTTC. This codes for CASSYLQGEETQYF.

CDR3 loop: CATSQGLAGHETQYF. The CDR3 nucleotides read TGTGCCACCAGTCAGGGACTAGCAGGTCACGAGACCCAGTACTTC. The chain recombines TRBV15 with TRBJ2-5; 9 bases agree with TRBD2. J was trimmed by 5 bases and V by 6 bases; bases with no gene match: 10. CDR1 and CDR2 from the germline V gene are LNHNV and YYDKDF (reference sequence). The CDR3 loop spans 15 amino acids.

With regard to this clone: The junction departs from germline at one end; a sequencing error may be responsible. The gene calls are TRBV27 and TRBJ1-6, with 8 nucleotides matching TRBD1. There are 10 residues in the CDR3. CDR1 is MNHEY and CDR2 is SMNVEV in the germline V gene (reference sequence). Written as DNA, the CDR3 is TGTGCCCTGGGAGGTCGGACAGGGCAATTT. Residues: CALGGRTGQF.

J is TRBJ2-7 and V is TRBV4-1; D assignment may be TRBD1 or TRBD2 (5 bases each). Trimming took 8 bases from V and 2 from J, leaving 22 bases between them. Germline V gene lookup returns CDR1 MGHRA and CDR2 YSYEKL. The CDR3 runs to 16 residues. The DNA for the CDR3 is TGCGCCAGCGGGATGGGACCAGGACAATGGACCTACGAGCAGTACTTC. Protein: CASGMGPGQWTYEQYF.

The V and J genes are TRBV2 and TRBJ2-7, with D perhaps assigned TRBD1 or TRBD2 (5 bases each). From germline, CDR1 is SNHLY and CDR2 FYNNEI. The V end was cut by 8 bases, the J end by 2 bases, with 10 bases between. CDR3 length equals 12 residues. The CDR3: CASGTYTYEQYF. CDR3 DNA sequence: TGTGCCAGCGGGACCTATACCTACGAGCAGTACTTC.

For the CDR3, the DNA is TGTGCCAGCACTACCCCTGTCGGGACGAGGACCTACGAGCAGTACTTC. Its translation: CASTTPVGTRTYEQYF. The V and J genes are TRBV6-6 and TRBJ2-7; D is tentatively TRBD1 or TRBD2 (5 bases each). The CDR3 has 16 residues. V shed 7 bases and J shed 2 bases, with 21 bases lying between them. Germline loops: CDR1 MNHNY, CDR2 SVGAGI (reference sequence).

The V call is TRBV9, the J call TRBJ2-7; no clear D. CDR3 length: 11 residues. With 1 base removed from V and 3 bases from J, the gap between germline ends came to 2 bases. Germline CDR1 reads SGDLS; CDR2 reads YYNGEE. The CDR3 protein is CASSVIYEQYF. The CDR3 DNA sequence: TGTGCCAGCAGCGTAATCTACGAGCAGTACTTC. The whole variable domain, filled in from reference TRBV9 and TRBJ2-7, reads DSGVTQTPKHLITATGQRVTLRCSPRSGDLSVYWYQQSLDQGLQFLIQYYNGEERAKGNILERFSAQQFPDLHSELNLSSLELGDSALYFCASSVIYEQYFGPGTRLTVT.

The chain is built from TRBV6-5 and TRBJ2-2; D perhaps matches TRBD2 (6 bases). Trimming stripped 8 bases from V and 1 base from J, with 11 bases between. Germline CDR1 is MNHEY and CDR2 is SVGAGI. The CDR3 length is 14 residues. The CDR3 region has the DNA TGTGCCAGCGGACGGGGAGGGAACACCGGGGAGCTGTTTTTT. Its translation is CASGRGGNTGELFF.